The clone carrying this T cell receptor (beta chain) came up a few times. TCRdb independently ran MiXCR on the 5' RACE reads; one entry per CDR3 protein. The sample consists of 350,000 to 450,000 distinct CDR3 sequences, 25% to 30% of them appearing once. This specimen comes from a study of T-cell memory formation after mild COVID-19. In germline, CDR1 is SEHNR, CDR2 FQNEAQ (reference sequence). The CDR3 consists of 17 residues. The trim removed 1 base at V and 5 bases at J, leaving 10 bases unmatched. The V and J genes are TRBV7-9 and TRBJ2-1; TRBD2 aligns across 8 bases. This clonotype was sampled from an adult woman who had mild COVID-19 (a few samples of this study predate the infection). Cell type and time point are not known. The sample taken for sequencing was PBMCs or a T cell subset sorted from them (not recorded which). The CDR3 nucleotides read TGTGCCAGCAGCTTAGGGCTAAGCGGGAGCGGGCACAATGAGCAGTTCTTC. Translated, it gives CASSLGLSGSGHNEQFF.